This is a list of T cell receptor beta chains from one sample in a study of OX40 agonist ivuxolimab in advanced cancers. Produced via immunoSEQ multiplex PCR; TCRdb's table is partial and in-frame only. The sample records about 77,000 clones, approximately 89% being singletons. The sample consisted of CD4+ or CD8+ T cells sorted from blood, taken in a trial of the OX40 agonist ivuxolimab. The receptors were gathered from an adult with an advanced solid tumor such as melanoma, head and neck, liver or kidney cancer. The CDR3 runs from the conserved cysteine through the conserved F or W. A D gene is named only where the DNA matches it firmly. A row's size may be missing; if present it is once, few, many or a size class.

>.|TRBV5-1|TRBJ1-1|.|14
CASSSAGMSTEAFF
TGCGCCAGCAGCTCCGCCGGGATGAGCACTGAAGCTTTCTTT
>.|TRBV2|TRBJ1-5|.|16
CASRDTGMRSNQPQHF
TGTGCCAGCAGAGATACAGGGATGAGGAGCAATCAGCCCCAGCATTTT
>.|TRBV5-1|TRBJ2-2|.|15
CASSPDRKNTGELFF
TGCGCCAGCAGCCCGGACAGAAAAAACACCGGGGAGCTGTTTTTT
>once|TRBV2|TRBJ1-2|TRBD1|12
CASKQGGYGYTF
TGTGCCAGCAAGCAGGGGGGCTATGGCTACACCTTC
>few|TRBV5-6|TRBJ1-1|TRBD1|18
CASSYGLGQAISNTEAFF
TGTGCCAGCAGCTATGGCCTCGGACAGGCAATTTCAAACACTGAAGCTTTCTTT
>once|TRBV14|TRBJ2-3|TRBD1|17
CASSHGSSGGARYTQYF
TGTGCCAGCAGCCACGGCAGTTCAGGGGGCGCAAGGTATACGCAGTATTTT
>.|TRBV7-9|TRBJ1-3|.|14
CASSLAGSGNTIYF
TGTGCCAGCAGCTTAGCGGGCTCTGGAAACACCATATATTTT
>.|TRBV30|TRBJ2-1|TRBD2|12
CAGAGSGREQFF
TGTGCCGGAGCGGGGTCCGGGAGAGAGCAGTTCTTC
>once|TRBV29-1|TRBJ2-7|.|13
CSGRESGGREQYF
TGCAGCGGTCGGGAGTCCGGAGGAAGGGAGCAGTACTTC
>once|TRBV18|TRBJ2-5|TRBD1|16
CASSGTRTGVYETQYF
TGTGCCAGCTCAGGGACGAGGACAGGGGTCTACGAGACCCAGTACTTC
>.|TRBV19|TRBJ1-1|.|15
CASKPGRGRGTEAFF
TGTGCCAGTAAACCCGGAAGGGGAAGGGGCACTGAAGCTTTCTTT
>.|TRBV7-2|TRBJ2-2|.|16
CASSLNGGTNTGELFF
TGTGCCAGCAGCTTAAACGGCGGGACGAACACCGGGGAGCTGTTTTTT
>.|TRBV6-5|TRBJ2-2|.|13
CASTSANTGELFF
TGTGCCAGCACCAGCGCGAACACCGGGGAGCTGTTTTTT
>.|TRBV5-1|TRBJ2-7|.|13
CASSFWDGYEQYF
TGCGCCAGCAGCTTTTGGGACGGGTACGAGCAGTACTTC
>.|TRBV28|TRBJ2-1|.|12
CASSLWYNEQFF
TGTGCCAGCAGTTTATGGTACAATGAGCAGTTCTTC
>.|TRBV21-1|TRBJ1-2|.|16
CASSKAQGAQDYGYTF
TGTGCCAGCAGCAAAGCCCAGGGGGCGCAGGACTATGGCTACACCTTC
>.|TRBV2|TRBJ1-6|TRBD1|14
CASRQTGINSPLHF
TGTGCCAGCAGACAGACAGGGATTAATTCACCCCTCCACTTT
>few|TRBV7-2|TRBJ2-5|.|12
CASSPRRETQYF
TGTGCCAGCAGCCCCCGGCGAGAGACCCAGTACTTC
>few|TRBV30|TRBJ1-1|.|10
CAWKRAEAFF
TGTGCCTGGAAGAGAGCCGAAGCTTTCTTT
>.|TRBV5-4|TRBJ1-5|.|15
CASSTGGASNQPQHF
TGTGCCAGCAGCACCGGGGGAGCCAGCAATCAGCCCCAGCATTTT
>.|TRBV6-6|TRBJ1-2|.|14
CASSYRGGADGYTF
TGTGCCAGCAGTTACAGGGGGGGGGCTGATGGCTACACCTTC
>.|TRBV6-5|TRBJ2-3|TRBD2|15
CASRKAGGGTDTQYF
TGTGCCAGCAGGAAAGCGGGGGGGGGCACAGATACGCAGTATTTT
>once|TRBV5-6|TRBJ2-1|TRBD1|17
CASSFSLGQGLRDEQFF
TGTGCCAGCAGCTTCTCTCTTGGACAGGGGCTCAGGGATGAGCAGTTCTTC
>.|TRBV10-3|TRBJ2-7|.|13
CAITGQGDYEQYF
TGTGCCATCACGGGCCAGGGTGACTACGAGCAGTACTTC
>.|TRBV28|TRBJ1-1|TRBD1|16
CASSPAGQSLNTEAFF
TGTGCCAGCAGTCCGGCGGGACAGAGTCTTAACACTGAAGCTTTCTTT
>.|TRBV7-6|TRBJ2-3|TRBD2|16
CASSLELAGPRGTQYF
TGTGCCAGCAGCTTAGAGCTAGCGGGGCCTCGGGGTACGCAGTATTTT
>.|TRBV28|TRBJ2-1|.|15
CASSWAVPGNNEQFF
TGTGCCAGCAGTTGGGCGGTTCCCGGAAACAATGAGCAGTTCTTC
>.|TRBV5-8|TRBJ2-7|.|14
CASSLDRKYYEQYF
TGTGCCAGCAGCTTGGACAGGAAATACTACGAGCAGTACTTC
>once|TRBV30|TRBJ1-1|.|15
CAWGGGRRMNTEAFF
TGTGCCTGGGGGGGTGGCAGGAGAATGAACACTGAAGCTTTCTTT
>.|TRBV13|TRBJ2-5|.|13
CASGSLGGETQYF
TGTGCCAGCGGCAGCTTAGGCGGAGAGACCCAGTACTTC
>.|TRBV19|TRBJ2-3|TRBD1|14
CAASRTGETDTQYF
TGTGCCGCCTCGCGGACAGGGGAAACAGATACGCAGTATTTT
>.|TRBV7-3|TRBJ2-2|TRBD2|16
CASSFGKRGAPGELFF
TGTGCCAGCAGCTTTGGGAAGCGGGGGGCCCCCGGGGAGCTGTTTTTT
>.|TRBV11-2|TRBJ2-7|TRBD1|15
CASSKNTGQSYEQYF
TGTGCCAGCAGCAAAAACACGGGACAGTCGTACGAGCAGTACTTC